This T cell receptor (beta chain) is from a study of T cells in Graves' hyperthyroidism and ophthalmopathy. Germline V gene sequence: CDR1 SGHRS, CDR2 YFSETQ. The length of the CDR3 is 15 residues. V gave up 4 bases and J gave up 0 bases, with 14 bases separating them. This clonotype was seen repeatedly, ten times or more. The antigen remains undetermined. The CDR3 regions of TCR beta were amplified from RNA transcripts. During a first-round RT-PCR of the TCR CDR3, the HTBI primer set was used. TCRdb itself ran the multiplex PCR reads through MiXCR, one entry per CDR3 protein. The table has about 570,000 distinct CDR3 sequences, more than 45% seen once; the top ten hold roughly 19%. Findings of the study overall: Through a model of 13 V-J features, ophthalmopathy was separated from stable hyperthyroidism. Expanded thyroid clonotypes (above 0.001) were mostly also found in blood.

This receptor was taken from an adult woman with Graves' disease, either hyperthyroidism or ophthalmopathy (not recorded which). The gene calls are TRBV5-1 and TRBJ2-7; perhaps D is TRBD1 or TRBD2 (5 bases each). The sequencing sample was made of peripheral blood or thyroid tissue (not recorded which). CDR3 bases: TGCGCCAGCAGCGCCGGGGCTACAAACTCCTACGAGCAGTACTTC. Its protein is CASSAGATNSYEQYF. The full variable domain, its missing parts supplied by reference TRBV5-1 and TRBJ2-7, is KAGVTQTPRYLIKTRGQQVTLSCSPISGHRSVSWYQQTPGQGLQFLFEYFSETQRNKGNFPGRFSGRQFSNSRSEMNVSTLELGDSALYLCASSAGATNSYEQYFGPGTRLTVT.